The rows below give T cell receptor beta chains drawn from one sample of a study of blood T cell repertoires in COVID-19. Method: immunoSEQ multiplex PCR; TCRdb's copy keeps in-frame clones and lacks some. The sample lists around 430,000 clones; about 87% were seen once. Sequencing input: PBMCs or T cells enriched from blood (not recorded which). These receptors originate from a woman between 50 and 59 years old who had recovered from COVID-19. Both conserved end residues are part of each CDR3. The order of the fields is clone size, D gene, J gene, V gene, CDR3 protein, CDR3 DNA. D genes are given only for firm matches. Some rows mark clone size as missing; the rest say once, few, many or name a class of expanded clone.

NA,NA,TRBJ1-1,TRBV12-3/TRBV12-4,CASKLGGDPEAFF,TGTGCCAGCAAACTCGGAGGGGACCCCGAAGCTTTCTTT
NA,NA,TRBJ1-2,TRBV5-1,CASSLGQGLGYTF,TGCGCCAGCAGCTTGGGTCAGGGGTTGGGCTACACCTTC
NA,TRBD1,TRBJ2-7,TRBV4-1,CASRGTGSTEQYF,TGCGCCAGCCGTGGGACAGGGTCTACAGAGCAGTACTTC
NA,TRBD1,TRBJ1-5,TRBV24-1,CATSDGIRDRALGGNQPQHF,TGTGCCACCAGTGATGGTATACGGGACAGGGCCCTTGGCGGCAATCAGCCCCAGCATTTT
NA,TRBD2,TRBJ2-7,TRBV19,CASSRTSGGAESYEQYF,TGTGCCAGTAGTCGTACTAGCGGGGGGGCAGAGTCCTACGAGCAGTACTTC
NA,TRBD1,TRBJ2-3,TRBV4-3,CASSQIDREDTQYF,TGCGCCAGCAGTCAAATCGACAGGGAGGATACGCAGTATTTT
NA,NA,TRBJ1-5,TRBV19,CASSPRSGQPQHF,TGTGCCAGTAGTCCCCGTTCGGGGCAGCCCCAGCATTTT
NA,NA,TRBJ2-3,TRBV9,CASSANTGLTDTQYF,TGTGCCAGCAGCGCGAATACAGGGCTCACAGATACGCAGTATTTT
few,TRBD1,TRBJ1-6,TRBV19,CATKRRTGDSPLHF,TGTGCCACTAAAAGGCGGACAGGCGATTCACCCCTCCACTTT
NA,NA,TRBJ1-6,TRBV10-3,CAISVGGPGSPLHF,TGTGCCATCAGTGTTGGCGGGCCCGGATCACCCCTCCACTTT
NA,TRBD2,TRBJ2-7,TRBV27,CASGIFGGEAYEQYF,TGTGCCAGCGGGATATTCGGGGGGGAAGCCTACGAGCAGTACTTC
NA,NA,TRBJ1-6,TRBV30,CAFTGRDNSPLHF,TGTGCCTTCACAGGGCGTGATAATTCACCCCTCCACTTT
NA,NA,TRBJ2-3,TRBV10-1,CAEKVGSAGENTDTQYF,TGCGCCGAAAAAGTGGGGTCCGCGGGCGAAAACACAGATACGCAGTATTTT
NA,TRBD2,TRBJ2-7,TRBV20-1,CSASDAGTSSYEQYF,TGCAGTGCTAGTGACGCCGGGACTAGCTCCTACGAGCAGTACTTC
NA,NA,TRBJ1-2,TRBV19,CASSIGGAANYGYTF,TGTGCCAGTAGTATTGGAGGGGCGGCTAACTATGGCTACACCTTC
once,TRBD1,TRBJ2-7,TRBV5-6,CASSDTGTGSEQYF,TGTGCCAGCAGCGATACCGGGACAGGTTCCGAGCAGTACTTC
NA,NA,TRBJ1-3,TRBV7-9,CASLAGNTIYF,TGTGCCAGCCTGGCCGGAAACACCATATATTTT
few,NA,TRBJ2-7,TRBV7-9,CASSPQGGVQPYEQYF,TGTGCCAGCAGCCCCCAGGGTGGGGTCCAGCCTTACGAGCAGTACTTC
NA,NA,TRBJ1-3,TRBV5-1,CASSDTGNTIYF,TGCGCCAGCAGTGACACGGGAAACACCATATATTTT
NA,TRBD2,TRBJ2-1,TRBV11-2,CASSFGGGNNEQFF,TGTGCCAGCAGCTTTGGCGGGGGGAACAATGAGCAGTTCTTC
NA,TRBD1,TRBJ1-1,TRBV6-5,CASSYGAGGRYIEAFF,TGTGCCAGCAGTTATGGGGCAGGGGGCCGATATATAGAAGCTTTCTTT
NA,TRBD1,TRBJ1-2,TRBV19,CASSGDRYGYTF,TGTGCCAGTAGTGGGGACAGGTACGGCTACACCTTC
NA,NA,TRBJ1-4,TRBV27,CASSFFDQTANEKLFF,TGTGCCAGCAGTTTCTTCGACCAAACAGCTAATGAAAAACTGTTTTTT
NA,NA,TRBJ2-1,TRBV7-8,CASSARQSTQFF,TGTGCCAGCAGCGCGCGACAGAGTACGCAGTTCTTC
NA,NA,TRBJ1-2,TRBV7-3,CASSLSPGVDYGYTF,TGTGCCAGCAGCCTCTCACCAGGGGTGGACTATGGCTACACCTTC
NA,TRBD1,TRBJ1-5,TRBV27,CASTSGTGNQPQHF,TGTGCCAGCACCTCCGGGACAGGTAATCAGCCCCAGCATTTT
NA,TRBD1,TRBJ1-2,TRBV6-5,CASRLTGGDNYGYTF,TGTGCCAGCAGACTCACAGGGGGCGATAACTATGGCTACACCTTC